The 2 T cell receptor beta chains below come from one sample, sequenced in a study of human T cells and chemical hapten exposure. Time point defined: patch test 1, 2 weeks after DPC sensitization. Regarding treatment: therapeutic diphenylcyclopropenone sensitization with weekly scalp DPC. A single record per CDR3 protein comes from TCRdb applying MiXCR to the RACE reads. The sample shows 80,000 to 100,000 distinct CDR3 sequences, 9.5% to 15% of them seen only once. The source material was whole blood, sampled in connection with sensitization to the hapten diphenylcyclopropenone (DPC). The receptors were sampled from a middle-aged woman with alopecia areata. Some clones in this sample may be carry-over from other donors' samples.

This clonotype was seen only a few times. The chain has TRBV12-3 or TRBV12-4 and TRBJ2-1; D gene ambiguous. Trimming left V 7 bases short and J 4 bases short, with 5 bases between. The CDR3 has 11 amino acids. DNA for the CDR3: TGTGCCAGCAACCGTTACAATGAGCAGTTCTTC. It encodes CASNRYNEQFF.

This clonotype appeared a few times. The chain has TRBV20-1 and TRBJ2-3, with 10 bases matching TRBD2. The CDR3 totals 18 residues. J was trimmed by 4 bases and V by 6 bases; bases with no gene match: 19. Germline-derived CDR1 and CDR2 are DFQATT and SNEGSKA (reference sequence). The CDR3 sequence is CSASPPSGRTVSPDTQYF. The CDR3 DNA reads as TGCAGTGCCAGTCCCCCTAGCGGGAGAACGGTTTCCCCAGATACGCAGTATTTT.